The next 16 T cell receptor beta chains were all read from a single sample in a study of shared clonotypes between healthy human individuals. The repertoire was sequenced with immunoSEQ multiplex PCR; TCRdb's copy has only in-frame clones and lacks some. The table has a few million clones, around nine tenths seen once. Sequencing input: naive CD4+ T cells sorted from blood. Subset denoted: CD45RA+ positively selected. These receptors were taken from a man younger than 35 in good health.

On this clone itself: This same CDR3 is encoded by further DNA sequences in the sample. The V gene is TRBV14, the J gene TRBJ2-3, with 7 bases lining up with TRBD2. The ends lost 4 bases at V and 3 bases at J; junction bases unmatched: 4. The CDR3 runs 14 residues. Per the germline V gene, CDR1 is SGHDN and CDR2 is FVKESK. CDR3: CASSLGGGTDTQYF. The CDR3, as DNA: TGTGCCAGCAGCCTCGGCGGGGGAACAGATACGCAGTATTTT. The whole variable domain, remainder taken from reference TRBV14 and TRBJ2-3, is EAGVTQFPSHSVIEKGQTVTLRCDPISGHDNLYWYRRVMGKEIKFLLHFVKESKQDESGMPNNRFLAERTGGTYSTLKVQPAELEDSGVYFCASSLGGGTDTQYFGPGTRLTVL.

The rearrangement uses TRBV6-1 and TRBJ2-2, with 7 bases fitting TRBD1. Germline CDR1 reads MNHNS; CDR2 reads SASEGT. After removal of 3 bases from V and 5 bases from J, the junction contained 6 bases not matched to a gene. CDR3 length equals 15 residues. Written as DNA, the CDR3 is TGTGCCAGCAGTGAGCTAGACAGGGATACCGGGGAGCTGTTTTTT. It is translated as CASSELDRDTGELFF.

The table lists this clone with a few counts. The same CDR3 is also encoded by other DNA sequences in this sample. This chain joins TRBV5-1 and TRBJ1-1; no definite D call. CDR3 length: 13 amino acids. Trimming removed 0 bases at V and 5 bases at J, with 8 bases between. Germline V gives CDR1 SGHRS, CDR2 YFSETQ. CDR3 in DNA: TGCGCCAGCAGCTTGGGCGGGGTGACTGAAGCTTTCTTT. The encoded protein is CASSLGGVTEAFF.

This rearrangement joins TRBV2 to TRBJ2-3; TRBD1 aligns across 9 bases. Germline CDR1 SNHLY, CDR2 FYNNEI. This CDR3 contains 16 residues. V gave up 5 bases and J gave up 6 bases; unmatched junction bases: 12. The CDR3: CASSHRLTGGADTQYF. CDR3 DNA: TGTGCCAGCAGTCACCGCCTGACAGGGGGAGCGGATACGCAGTATTTT.

The sample holds one count of this clone. The chain has TRBV4-2 and TRBJ1-2; D unclear. Germline lookup yields CDR1 LGHNA and CDR2 YNFKEQ. There are 11 residues in the CDR3. V was trimmed by 0 bases and J by 6 bases, leaving 2 bases between them. CDR3 nucleotide sequence: TGTGCCAGCAGCCAAGAAGATGGCTACACCTTC. Protein: CASSQEDGYTF.

V gene TRBV11-2 combines with J gene TRBJ2-5; TRBD1 agrees at 7 bases. The V segment lost 5 bases and the J segment 3 bases; nucleotides outside the gene matches: 21. The germline V gene encodes CDR1 SGHAT and CDR2 FQNNGV. CDR3 length: 19 residues. CDR3 nucleotides: TGTGCCAGCAGCCCGAGGGGGCCTCCAAGAGGCCAGGGGGAAGAGACCCAGTACTTC. This sequence encodes CASSPRGPPRGQGEETQYF.

This clone was recorded once. The genes are TRBV7-6 and TRBJ2-3, with TRBD2 identical over 8 bases. This CDR3 has 14 amino acids. Per germline, CDR1 SGHVS and CDR2 FNYEAQ. Losses at the gene ends were 6 bases for V and 1 base for J; bases not matched to a gene: 3. The CDR3 region is CASRRTSRTDTQYF. CDR3 in DNA: TGTGCCAGCAGACGGACTAGCCGCACAGATACGCAGTATTTT.

The V gene is TRBV2, the J gene TRBJ2-6; D is unclear. Germline loops: CDR1 SNHLY, CDR2 FYNNEI. This CDR3 region has 14 residues. Trimming cost V 6 bases and J 0 bases, with 6 bases left between them. The chain's CDR3 is CASSLSSGANVLTF. The CDR3 bases are TGTGCCAGCAGCCTATCCTCTGGGGCCAACGTCCTGACTTTC. Together with reference TRBV2 and TRBJ2-6, the CDR3 gives the full variable domain: EPEVTQTPSHQVTQMGQEVILRCVPISNHLYFYWYRQILGQKVEFLVSFYNNEISEKSEIFDDQFSVERPDGSNFTLKIRSTKLEDSAMYFCASSLSSGANVLTFGAGSRLTVL.

The V gene is TRBV29-1, the J gene TRBJ2-7; D uncertain. Germline lookup yields CDR1 SQVTM and CDR2 ANQGSEA. V lost 0 bases to trimming and J lost 3 bases, with 15 bases between them. The CDR3 is made up of 15 amino acids. This CDR3 reads CSVEDRTRSNYEQYF. In DNA, the CDR3 is TGCAGCGTTGAAGACAGGACCCGATCCAACTACGAGCAGTACTTC.

This sequence joins TRBV5-1 and TRBJ1-2; unclear D gene. The CDR3 has 14 residues. Trimming removed 1 base from V and 1 base from J, with 8 bases in between. Per germline, CDR1 SGHRS and CDR2 YFSETQ. CDR3 bases: TGCGCCAGCAGCTTGTCCCGCAGTAACTATGGCTACACCTTC. Protein product: CASSLSRSNYGYTF.

The V call is TRBV6-4, the J call TRBJ2-3; possible D gene TRBD2, 6 bases. Looked up from germline, CDR1 is MRHNA and CDR2 is SNTAGT. The CDR3 is 14 residues long. The V gene lost 2 bases and the J gene lost 3 bases, with 9 bases spanning the gap. The CDR3 reads CASSDLGGTDTQYF. CDR3 nucleotides: TGTGCCAGCAGTGACCTGGGGGGTACAGATACGCAGTATTTT.

The V and J genes are TRBV11-2 and TRBJ2-1, with unresolved D. Per the germline V gene, CDR1 is SGHAT and CDR2 is FQNNGV. The V end was cut by 1 base, the J end by 15 bases, with 13 bases between. There are 12 residues in the CDR3. The CDR3 reads CASSLARPSPFF. In DNA, the CDR3 is TGTGCCAGCAGCTTAGCGCGCCCCAGTCCGTTCTTC.

The V gene is TRBV5-4, the J gene TRBJ2-7; the match to TRBD2 covers 8 bases. J gave up 5 bases and V 4 bases, and 14 bases lay outside the gene matches. Germline CDR1 and CDR2: SGHNT and YYREEE (reference sequence). CDR3 length: 16 residues. DNA of the CDR3: TGTGCCAGCAGCGCCGGGGGGGGCGTTCGCGTCCACGAGCAGTACTTC. This codes for CASSAGGGVRVHEQYF.

The chain is built from TRBV7-9 and TRBJ2-3; tentatively, D is TRBD2 (6 bases). Germline values: CDR1 SEHNR, CDR2 FQNEAQ (reference sequence). This CDR3 has 13 amino acids. V was shortened by 8 bases and J by 1 base, with 10 bases between the two germline ends. CDR3 bases: TGTGCCAGCCTTTGGGGGGGCACAGATACGCAGTATTTT. Protein sequence: CASLWGGTDTQYF.

The chain links TRBV4-3 to TRBJ2-3, with 10 positions matching TRBD2. J lost 0 bases, V lost 5 bases, and 11 bases had no gene match. Per germline, CDR1 LGHNA and CDR2 YSLEER. The CDR3 sequence is 18 residues long. This chain's CDR3 is CASSSGWLAGDSTDTQYF. CDR3 in DNA: TGCGCCAGCAGCTCGGGGTGGCTAGCGGGAGATAGCACAGATACGCAGTATTTT.

The V call is TRBV9, the J call TRBJ2-2; the match to TRBD2 covers 7 bases. Germline CDR1 is SGDLS and CDR2 is YYNGEE. The CDR3 runs 15 residues. Losses at the gene ends were 0 bases for V and 6 bases for J; bases not matched to a gene: 5. This CDR3 is CASSVGERDSGELFF. CDR3 bases: TGTGCCAGCAGCGTAGGCGAGCGGGACTCCGGGGAGCTGTTTTTT.